The present T cell receptor beta chain was sequenced within a study of post-analysis software for immune sequencing data. Turning to the study itself: Disease trajectories encompassed relapsing-remitting, secondary progressive and progressive-relapsing multiple sclerosis. Study-wide findings and caveats: F measure showed strong co-clustering of same-batch samples. Four or five TRBV segments were more frequent in patients than controls; TRBV5-6, TRBV5-1 and TRBV20-1 belonged to this group. Significantly decreased normalized Chao1 diversity was recorded for multiple sclerosis patients relative to controls.

J gave up 2 bases and V 3 bases, and 5 bases lay outside the gene matches. The CDR3 spans 15 residues. Germline lookup yields CDR1 MGHRA and CDR2 YSYEKL. TCR beta cDNA libraries had unique molecular identifiers. Researchers reported roughly 0.5 million cDNA molecules coming from approximately 1 to 10 million T cells. Each CDR3 protein gets one entry after TCRdb re-called the PCR reads with MiXCR. This table has a few hundred thousand distinct CDR3 sequences, less than 45% appearing once. This clonotype was seen a single time. The target antigen is unknown. Source material: blood. This clonotype was sampled from a girl between 10 and 17 years old with multiple sclerosis. The chain links TRBV4-1 to TRBJ2-7; 9 bases align to TRBD1. This chain's CDR3 is CASSHPGTGTYEQYF. CDR3 coding DNA: TGCGCCAGCAGCCACCCCGGGACAGGGACCTACGAGCAGTACTTC.